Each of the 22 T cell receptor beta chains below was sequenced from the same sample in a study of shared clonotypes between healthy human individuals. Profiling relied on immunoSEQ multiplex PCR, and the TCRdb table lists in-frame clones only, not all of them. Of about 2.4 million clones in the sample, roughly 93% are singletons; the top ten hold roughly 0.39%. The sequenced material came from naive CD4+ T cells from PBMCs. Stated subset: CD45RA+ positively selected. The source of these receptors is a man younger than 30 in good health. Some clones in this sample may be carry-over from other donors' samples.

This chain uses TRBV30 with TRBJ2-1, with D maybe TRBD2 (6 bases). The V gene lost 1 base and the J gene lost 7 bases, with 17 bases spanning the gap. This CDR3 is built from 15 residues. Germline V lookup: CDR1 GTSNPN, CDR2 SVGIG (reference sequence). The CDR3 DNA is TGTGCCTGGAGTGGGTCTCGCGGGACGCGAAATGAGCAGTTCTTC. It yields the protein CAWSGSRGTRNEQFF.

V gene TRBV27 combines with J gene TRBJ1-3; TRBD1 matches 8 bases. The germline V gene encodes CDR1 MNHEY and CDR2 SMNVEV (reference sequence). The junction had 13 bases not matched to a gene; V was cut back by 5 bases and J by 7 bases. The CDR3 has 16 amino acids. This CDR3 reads CASSPLTGAGLNTIYF. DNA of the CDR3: TGTGCCAGCAGTCCACTGACAGGGGCCGGTTTGAACACCATATATTTT.

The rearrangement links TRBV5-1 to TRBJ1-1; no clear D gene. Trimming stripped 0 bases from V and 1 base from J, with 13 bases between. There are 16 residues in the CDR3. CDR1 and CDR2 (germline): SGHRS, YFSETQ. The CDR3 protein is CASSLGFDKPNTEAFF. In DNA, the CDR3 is TGCGCCAGCAGCTTGGGGTTCGACAAGCCGAACACTGAAGCTTTCTTT.

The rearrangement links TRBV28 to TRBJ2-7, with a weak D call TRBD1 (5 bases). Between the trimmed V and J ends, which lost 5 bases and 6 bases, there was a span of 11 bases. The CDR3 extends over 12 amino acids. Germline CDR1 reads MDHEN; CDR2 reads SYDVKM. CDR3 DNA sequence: TGTGCCAGCAGTACGCCAGGGCTCGAGCAGTACTTC. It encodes CASSTPGLEQYF. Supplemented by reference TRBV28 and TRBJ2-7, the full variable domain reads DVKVTQSSRYLVKRTGEKVFLECVQDMDHENMFWYRQDPGLGLRLIYFSYDVKMKEKGDIPEGYSVSREKKERFSLILESASTNQTSMYLCASSTPGLEQYFGPGTRLTVT.

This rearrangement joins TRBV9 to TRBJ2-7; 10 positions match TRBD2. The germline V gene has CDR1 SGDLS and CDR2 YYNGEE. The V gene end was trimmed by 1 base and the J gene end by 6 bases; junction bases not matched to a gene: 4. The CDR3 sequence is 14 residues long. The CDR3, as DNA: TGTGCCAGCAGCGTACTAGCTAGCGGGAGCGAGCAGTACTTC. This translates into CASSVLASGSEQYF.

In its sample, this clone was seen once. CDR3 in amino acids: CASSPGQHTGELFF. The DNA of the CDR3 is TGTGCCAGCAGCCCGGGACAGCACACCGGGGAGCTGTTTTTT. The V and J genes are TRBV5-4 and TRBJ2-2; 7 bases are shared with TRBD1. The V gene end was trimmed by 4 bases and the J gene end by 3 bases; junction bases not matched to a gene: 3. The CDR3 covers 14 residues. Per germline, CDR1 SGHNT and CDR2 YYREEE (reference sequence).

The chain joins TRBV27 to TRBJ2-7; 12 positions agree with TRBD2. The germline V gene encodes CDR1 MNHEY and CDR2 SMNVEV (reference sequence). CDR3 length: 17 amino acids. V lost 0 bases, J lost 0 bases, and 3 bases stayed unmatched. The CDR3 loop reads CASSLSRLAGDSYEQYF. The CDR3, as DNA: TGTGCCAGCAGTTTATCGAGACTAGCGGGAGACTCCTACGAGCAGTACTTC.

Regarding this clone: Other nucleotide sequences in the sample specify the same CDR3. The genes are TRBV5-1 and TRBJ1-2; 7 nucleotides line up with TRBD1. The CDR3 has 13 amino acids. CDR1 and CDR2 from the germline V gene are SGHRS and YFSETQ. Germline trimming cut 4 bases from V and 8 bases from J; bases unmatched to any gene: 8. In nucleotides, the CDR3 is TGCGCCAGCAGCCCCGAGGGGGCCGGGGGCTACACCTTC. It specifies CASSPEGAGGYTF.

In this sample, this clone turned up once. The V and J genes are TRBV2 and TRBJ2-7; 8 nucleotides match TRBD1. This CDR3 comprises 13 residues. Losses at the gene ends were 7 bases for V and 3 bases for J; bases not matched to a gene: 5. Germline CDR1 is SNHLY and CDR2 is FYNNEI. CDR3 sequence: CASKQGTGYEQYF. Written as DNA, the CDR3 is TGTGCCAGCAAACAGGGGACAGGCTACGAGCAGTACTTC.

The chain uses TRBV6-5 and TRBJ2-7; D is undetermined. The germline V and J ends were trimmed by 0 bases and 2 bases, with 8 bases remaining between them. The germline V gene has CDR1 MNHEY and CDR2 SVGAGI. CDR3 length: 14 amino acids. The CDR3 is CASSYSFAPYEQYF. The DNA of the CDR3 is TGTGCCAGCAGTTACTCGTTCGCCCCCTACGAGCAGTACTTC.

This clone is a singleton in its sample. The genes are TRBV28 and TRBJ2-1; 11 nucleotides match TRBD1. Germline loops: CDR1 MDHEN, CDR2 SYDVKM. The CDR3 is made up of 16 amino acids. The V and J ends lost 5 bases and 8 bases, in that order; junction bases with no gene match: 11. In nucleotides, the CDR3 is TGTGCCAGCAGTCGAACCGGCGGGACAGGGGGTTATGAGCAGTTCTTC. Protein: CASSRTGGTGGYEQFF.

CDR3 sequence: CASSPGQADEQYF. The CDR3 bases are TGTGCCAGCAGCCCGGGCCAGGCGGACGAGCAGTACTTC. This rearrangement joins TRBV28 to TRBJ2-7; D is unclear. Per the germline V gene, CDR1 is MDHEN and CDR2 is SYDVKM. V lost 6 bases and J lost 5, with 14 bases in between. This CDR3 contains 13 residues.

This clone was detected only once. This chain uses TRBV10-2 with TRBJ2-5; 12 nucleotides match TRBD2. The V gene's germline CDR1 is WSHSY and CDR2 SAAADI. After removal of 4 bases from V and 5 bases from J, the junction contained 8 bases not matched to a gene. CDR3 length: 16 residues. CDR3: CASSGLAGGPGETQYF. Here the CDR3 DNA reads TGCGCCAGCAGTGGGCTAGCGGGAGGGCCGGGGGAGACCCAGTACTTC.

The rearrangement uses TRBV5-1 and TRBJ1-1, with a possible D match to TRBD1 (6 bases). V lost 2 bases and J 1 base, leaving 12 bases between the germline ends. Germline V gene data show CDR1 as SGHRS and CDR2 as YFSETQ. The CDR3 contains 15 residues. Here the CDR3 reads CASSFRDTKNTEAFF. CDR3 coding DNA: TGCGCCAGCAGCTTCCGGGACACCAAGAACACTGAAGCTTTCTTT. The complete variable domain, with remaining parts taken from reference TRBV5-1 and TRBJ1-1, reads KAGVTQTPRYLIKTRGQQVTLSCSPISGHRSVSWYQQTPGQGLQFLFEYFSETQRNKGNFPGRFSGRQFSNSRSEMNVSTLELGDSALYLCASSFRDTKNTEAFFGQGTRLTVV.

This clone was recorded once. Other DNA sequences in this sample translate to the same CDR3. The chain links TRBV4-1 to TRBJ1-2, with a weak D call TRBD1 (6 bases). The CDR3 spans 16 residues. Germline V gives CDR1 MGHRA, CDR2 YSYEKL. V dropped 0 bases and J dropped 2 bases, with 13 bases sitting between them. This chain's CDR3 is CASSQDLGTGNYGYTF. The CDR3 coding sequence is TGCGCCAGCAGCCAAGATCTGGGAACAGGGAACTATGGCTACACCTTC.

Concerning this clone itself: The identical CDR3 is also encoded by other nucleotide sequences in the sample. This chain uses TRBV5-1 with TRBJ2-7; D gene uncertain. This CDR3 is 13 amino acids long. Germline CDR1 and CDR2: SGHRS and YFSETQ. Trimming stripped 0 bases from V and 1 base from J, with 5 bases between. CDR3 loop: CASSLGQSYEQYF. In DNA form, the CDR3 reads TGCGCCAGCAGCTTGGGGCAATCCTACGAGCAGTACTTC.

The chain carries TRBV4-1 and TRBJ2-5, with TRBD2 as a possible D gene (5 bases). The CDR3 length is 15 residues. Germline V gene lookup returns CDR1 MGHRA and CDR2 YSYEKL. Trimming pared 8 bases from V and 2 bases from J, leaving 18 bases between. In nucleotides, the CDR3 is TGCGCCAGCGGGGTGGGGAGTGTCCCACAAGAGACCCAGTACTTC. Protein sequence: CASGVGSVPQETQYF.

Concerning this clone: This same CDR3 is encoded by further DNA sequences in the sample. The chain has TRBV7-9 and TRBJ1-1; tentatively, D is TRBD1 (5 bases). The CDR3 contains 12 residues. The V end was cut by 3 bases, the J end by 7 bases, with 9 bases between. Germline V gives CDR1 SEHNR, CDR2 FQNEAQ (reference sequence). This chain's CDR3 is CASSFGTVEAFF. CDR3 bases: TGTGCCAGCAGCTTCGGGACTGTTGAAGCTTTCTTT.

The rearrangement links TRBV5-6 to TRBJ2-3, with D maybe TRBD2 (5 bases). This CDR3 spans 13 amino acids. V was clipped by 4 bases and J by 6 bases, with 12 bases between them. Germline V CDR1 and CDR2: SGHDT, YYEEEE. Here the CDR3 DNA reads TGTGCCAGCAGCCACCCCTCGGGGGATACGCAGTATTTT. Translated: CASSHPSGDTQYF.

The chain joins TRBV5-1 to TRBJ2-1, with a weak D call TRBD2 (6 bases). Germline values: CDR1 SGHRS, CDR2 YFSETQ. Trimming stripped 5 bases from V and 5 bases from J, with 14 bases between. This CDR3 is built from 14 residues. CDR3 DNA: TGCGCCAGCAGTTCCGGGAGTGCAGACAATGAGCAGTTCTTC. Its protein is CASSSGSADNEQFF.

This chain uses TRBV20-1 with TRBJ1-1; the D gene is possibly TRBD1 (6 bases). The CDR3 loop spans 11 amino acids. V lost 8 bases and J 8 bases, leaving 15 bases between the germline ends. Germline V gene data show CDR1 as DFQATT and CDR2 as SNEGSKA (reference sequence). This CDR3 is CSTIGGQEAFF. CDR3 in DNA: TGCAGTACTATTGGGGGGCAAGAAGCTTTCTTT.

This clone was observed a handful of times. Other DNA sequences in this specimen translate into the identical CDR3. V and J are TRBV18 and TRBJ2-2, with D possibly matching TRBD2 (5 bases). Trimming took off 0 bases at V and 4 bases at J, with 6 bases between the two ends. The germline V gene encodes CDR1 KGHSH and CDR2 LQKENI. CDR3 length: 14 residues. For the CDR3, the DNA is TGTGCCAGCTCACCACCGGCGGGCACCGGGGAGCTGTTTTTT. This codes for CASSPPAGTGELFF.